This T cell receptor beta chain was captured by sequencing in a study of Ad26.COV2.S vaccination and SARS-CoV-2 variants. J was trimmed by 0 bases and V by 6 bases; bases with no gene match: 8. This CDR3 contains 16 residues. Germline lookup yields CDR1 SEHNR and CDR2 FQNEAQ (reference sequence). Some clones are missing from TCRdb's copy, which holds only in-frame ones; the method was immunoSEQ multiplex PCR. The sample shows about 350,000 clones, 86% of them seen only once. The treatment here: approximately 18 received Ad26.COV2.S at low or high dose, single or two shots; 5 received placebo; per-sample allocation not given. Day 63 after the first vaccine or placebo injection was the time point for sampling.

The V call is TRBV7-9, the J call TRBJ1-1, with 9 nucleotides matching TRBD1. This sequence was found in a person aged 18-60 years who received the Ad26.COV2.S COVID-19 vaccine or a placebo. Sequenced here: peripheral blood, sampled in a trial of Ad26.COV2.S vaccine versus placebo. The CDR3 loop reads CASRRRTGEMNTEAFF. DNA for the CDR3: TGTGCCAGCAGAAGACGGACAGGGGAGATGAACACTGAAGCTTTCTTT.